This T cell receptor (beta chain) is from a study of T cell changes during pregnancy in multiple sclerosis (dated by TCRdb to between 2019 and 2020). Background for the entire study: Changes in the T cell repertoire over the course of pregnancy were examined in this study in women with multiple sclerosis.

Libraries were constructed by the immunoSEQ multiplex PCR assay. TCRdb carries this immuneACCESS record with in-frame sequences only. Its versions omit some clonotypes, under half of them owing to an unresolved V gene in the studies checked, with the rest unexplained. For this sample there are approximately 44,000 clones; about nine tenths appear just once. Of the sample, 0.5% is held by the ten largest clones. In regard to this clone: Its antigen is still unknown. Per-nucleotide qualities are absent, and no much larger clonotype sits a single base away.

The CDR3 contains 17 residues, cysteine and phenylalanine counted. Solely the CDR3 DNA is kept, with 51 bases framed from the first base. From a lookup of the germline V gene (reference sequence), CDR1 and CDR2 are LNHDA and SQIVND. V loses 6 bases of germline sequence and J loses 6 bases, and the interval between the two ends is 24 bases. The TCR comes from a female donor in good health, enrolled as a control in a pregnancy study. The sample was CD4+ T cells from peripheral blood mononuclear cells, taken in the second trimester of pregnancy. In this chain, TRBV19 is recombined with TRBJ1-5; TRBD1 could be the D gene, as 6 bases match. The CDR3 in this case is CASSPIGGPQAGQPQHF. The DNA reads TGTGCCAGTAGCCCGATCGGGGGGCCCCAAGCGGGTCAGCCCCAGCATTTT.